One and the same sample provided the 18 T cell receptor beta chains below, sequenced in a study of blood T cell repertoires in COVID-19. Sequencing used immunoSEQ multiplex PCR; TCRdb keeps in-frame clones, though not all of them. This sample carries about 45,000 clones, approximately 85% of them seen once, and the ten largest clones take around 31%. Sequencing input: peripheral blood. These TCRs come from a woman aged 80 or over with acute or convalescent COVID-19.

CDR3 nucleotides: TGTGCCAGCAGCCCCCAGGGAGGGTCCACAGATACGCAGTATTTT. Its translation is CASSPQGGSTDTQYF. J is TRBJ2-3 and V is TRBV11-3; 7 nucleotides line up with TRBD2. Germline V gene data show CDR1 as SGHNT and CDR2 as YENEEA. Losses at the gene ends were 5 bases for V and 2 bases for J; bases not matched to a gene: 7. The CDR3 sequence is 15 residues long. Based on the CDR3 plus reference TRBV11-3 and TRBJ2-3, the full variable domain is EAGVVQSPRYKIIEKKQPVAFWCNPISGHNTLYWYLQNLGQGPELLIRYENEEAVDDSQLPKDRFSAERLKGVDSTLKIQPAELGDSAVYLCASSPQGGSTDTQYFGPGTRLTVL.

This CDR3 is CASSSQYLSGNTIYF. In nucleotides, the CDR3 is TGTGCCAGCAGCTCCCAGTACCTCTCTGGAAACACCATATATTTT. The J gene is TRBJ1-3, the V gene TRBV28, with D unclear. The CDR3 contains 15 residues. Trimming shortened V by 6 bases and J by 0 bases, and 12 bases separated the two germline ends. CDR1 is MDHEN, CDR2 SYDVKM, per germline.

The chain joins TRBV2 to TRBJ2-6; 7 nucleotides match TRBD2. This CDR3 spans 18 amino acids. V shed 10 bases and J 0 bases; nucleotides not matched to a gene: 15. Germline V gives CDR1 SNHLY, CDR2 FYNNEI. The chain's CDR3 is CATESRPGLRSGANVLTF. CDR3 in DNA: TGTGCCACCGAAAGCCGCCCGGGACTACGCTCTGGGGCCAACGTCCTGACTTTC.

In its sample, this clone was seen a few times. The CDR3, as DNA: TGTGCCAGCAGTTCCTTCAATAACCGGGTCTCGGGTGAGCAGTTCTTC. Translating gives CASSSFNNRVSGEQFF. The chain links TRBV27 to TRBJ2-1; D is unclear. Germline assignment: CDR1 MNHEY and CDR2 SMNVEV (reference sequence). Trimming pared 4 bases from V and 9 bases from J, leaving 22 bases between. The CDR3 has 16 amino acids.

This rearrangement joins TRBV7-2 to TRBJ2-1; D is uncertain. The CDR3 runs to 14 residues. Germline CDR1 and CDR2: SGHTA and FQGNSA. Between the trimmed V and J ends, which lost 10 bases and 6 bases, there was a span of 19 bases. The CDR3 DNA is TGTGCCACCGCCGGAGACCCGACTGGCAATGAGCAGTTCTTC. Translating gives CATAGDPTGNEQFF. The full variable domain, completed using reference TRBV7-2 and TRBJ2-1, is GAGVSQSPSNKVTEKGKDVELRCDPISGHTALYWYRQSLGQGLEFLIYFQGNSAPDKSGLPSDRFSAERTGGSVSTLTIQRTQQEDSAVYLCATAGDPTGNEQFFGPGTRLTVL.

This clone occurred once. CDR3 protein: CSPTSGHEQYF. Written as DNA, the CDR3 is TGCAGTCCGACTAGCGGCCACGAGCAGTACTTC. The V and J genes are TRBV20-1 and TRBJ2-7; TRBD2 aligns across 9 bases. CDR1 and CDR2 (germline): DFQATT, SNEGSKA (reference sequence). V lost 8 bases to trimming and J lost 5 bases; unmatched junction nucleotides: 4. CDR3 length equals 11 residues.

V gene TRBV5-4 combines with J gene TRBJ1-3; D may be TRBD1 (5 bases). The length of the CDR3 is 15 residues. V was cut by 3 bases and J by 0 bases, with 10 bases left in between. Germline lookup yields CDR1 SGHNT and CDR2 YYREEE (reference sequence). CDR3 region: CASSSPGGSGNTIYF. The CDR3 DNA sequence: TGTGCCAGCAGCTCCCCCGGGGGCTCTGGAAACACCATATATTTT.

This clone was seen a handful of times. The rearrangement joins TRBV27 to TRBJ2-7; 15 bases align to TRBD2. The V segment lost 6 bases and the J segment 2 bases; nucleotides outside the gene matches: 8. CDR3 length: 17 residues. Germline V gene sequence: CDR1 MNHEY, CDR2 SMNVEV (reference sequence). The CDR3 here is CASRGLAGGPGTYEQYF. The CDR3 nucleotides read TGTGCCAGCAGAGGACTAGCGGGAGGGCCAGGGACCTACGAGCAGTACTTC.

The DNA of the CDR3 is TGTGCCAGTGAACAGGGGAGAATGAACACTGAAGCTTTCTTT. This codes for CASEQGRMNTEAFF. This chain uses TRBV28 with TRBJ1-1, with TRBD1 identical over 7 bases. Germline V lookup: CDR1 MDHEN, CDR2 SYDVKM. This CDR3 region has 14 residues. With V trimmed by 9 bases and J by 0 bases, 7 bases remained unmatched.

J is TRBJ2-2 and V is TRBV7-9; TRBD1 aligns across 7 bases. J was trimmed by 7 bases and V by 6 bases; bases with no gene match: 2. This CDR3 is built from 12 residues. CDR1 is SEHNR, CDR2 FQNEAQ, per germline (reference sequence). DNA for the CDR3: TGTGCCAGCAGACCAGGGGGCGGGGAGCTGTTTTTT. It encodes CASRPGGGELFF.

This chain joins TRBV2 and TRBJ1-4; D remains unclear. Germline loops: CDR1 SNHLY, CDR2 FYNNEI. CDR3 length: 15 residues. Trimming pared 7 bases from V and 5 bases from J, leaving 17 bases between. The CDR3 sequence is CASKLSGSQNEKLFF. As DNA, the CDR3 is TGTGCCAGCAAGCTTTCCGGGAGCCAGAATGAAAAACTGTTTTTT.

The chain joins TRBV10-2 to TRBJ2-7; 11 nucleotides agree with TRBD2. Trimming removed 6 bases from V and 4 bases from J; junction bases left unmatched: 2. From germline, CDR1 is WSHSY and CDR2 SAAADI. CDR3 length equals 13 residues. This CDR3 reads CASRTSGEYEQYF. CDR3 coding DNA: TGCGCCAGCAGGACTAGCGGGGAGTACGAGCAGTACTTC.

The chain recombines TRBV14 with TRBJ1-1; D may be TRBD1 (5 bases). The CDR3 totals 14 residues. Germline V CDR1 and CDR2: SGHDN, FVKESK. V lost 1 base and J lost 3, with 9 bases in between. CDR3 loop: CASSQVGVDTEAFF. DNA of the CDR3: TGTGCCAGCAGCCAAGTAGGGGTGGACACTGAAGCTTTCTTT.

J is TRBJ1-4 and V is TRBV10-3, with 8 bases lining up with TRBD1. Germline CDR1 is ENHRY and CDR2 is SYGVKD. CDR3 size: 16 residues. After removal of 0 bases from V and 7 bases from J, the junction contained 7 bases not matched to a gene. For the CDR3, the DNA is TGTGCCATCAGTGAGTCTGAGACAGGGGCGGGTGAAAAACTGTTTTTT. This encodes CAISESETGAGEKLFF.

The V call is TRBV6-1, the J call TRBJ2-1; 10 nucleotides match TRBD2. V shed 1 base, J shed 4 bases, and the junction held 4 bases outside the gene matches. The CDR3 is 16 residues long. Germline assignment: CDR1 MNHNS and CDR2 SASEGT. The CDR3 sequence is CASSEELAGRYNEQFF. Here the CDR3 DNA reads TGTGCCAGCAGTGAAGAACTAGCGGGAAGGTACAATGAGCAGTTCTTC.

This chain connects TRBV6-4 to TRBJ1-4, with D uncertain. Trimming removed 2 bases at V and 7 bases at J, with 8 bases between. CDR1 and CDR2 (germline): MRHNA, SNTAGT. The CDR3 is 13 residues long. CDR3 sequence: CASSDQAGEKLFF. CDR3 nucleotides: TGTGCCAGCAGTGACCAGGCAGGTGAAAAACTGTTTTTT.

The genes are TRBV4-1 and TRBJ1-5, with a possible D match to TRBD1 (6 bases). V lost 0 bases to trimming and J lost 4 bases, with 10 bases between them. This CDR3 is 15 amino acids long. The V gene's germline CDR1 is MGHRA and CDR2 YSYEKL. The CDR3 DNA follows: TGCGCCAGCAGCCAAGAGGGGGCGAAGAATCAGCCCCAGCATTTT. It encodes CASSQEGAKNQPQHF.

The chain links TRBV28 to TRBJ2-7; D remains unclear. CDR1 MDHEN and CDR2 SYDVKM come from the germline V gene. The CDR3 has 13 residues. Trimming shortened V by 7 bases and J by 5 bases, and 15 bases separated the two germline ends. CDR3 loop: CASNSRPRNEQYF. The CDR3 DNA sequence: TGTGCCAGCAATTCTCGACCTAGAAACGAGCAGTACTTC.